The 26 T cell receptor beta chains presented below share a single source sample, sequenced in a study of siplizumab effects on memory and regulatory T cells. The table came from immunoSEQ multiplex PCR; TCRdb's copy has only in-frame clones and leaves some out. Counted here are over 90,000 clones, approximately 90% occurring once; the ten biggest clones make up roughly 1%. Sequences were obtained from CD4+ T cells sorted from blood. Source of these receptors: a human donor in good health.

The chain couples TRBV5-1 to TRBJ1-1; 11 bases line up with TRBD1. With 0 bases clipped from V and 0 bases from J, the junction kept 4 bases outside the gene matches. Germline loops: CDR1 SGHRS, CDR2 YFSETQ. The CDR3 extends over 17 amino acids. The chain's CDR3 is CASSLEDRGRLNTEAFF. The DNA for the CDR3 is TGCGCCAGCAGCTTGGAGGACAGGGGGCGATTGAACACTGAAGCTTTCTTT.

The chain couples TRBV15 to TRBJ2-1; D is possibly TRBD2 (6 bases). Germline V gene lookup returns CDR1 LNHNV and CDR2 YYDKDF (reference sequence). The CDR3 loop spans 13 amino acids. V was shortened by 8 bases and J by 5 bases, with 13 bases between the two germline ends. CDR3 amino acids: CATLGGPNNEQFF. The CDR3 coding sequence is TGTGCCACCCTCGGAGGGCCAAACAATGAGCAGTTCTTC. Full variable domain (outside the CDR3, taken from reference TRBV15 and TRBJ2-1): DAMVIQNPRYQVTQFGKPVTLSCSQTLNHNVMYWYQQKSSQAPKLLFHYYDKDFNNEADTPDNFQSRRPNTSFCFLDIRSPGLGDTAMYLCATLGGPNNEQFFGPGTRLTVL.

This sequence joins TRBV28 and TRBJ2-7, with D possibly matching TRBD1 (5 bases). V was shortened by 4 bases and J by 4 bases, with 20 bases between the two germline ends. The V gene's germline CDR1 is MDHEN and CDR2 SYDVKM. The CDR3 runs 16 residues. Here the CDR3 reads CASSSSLQGAWYEQYF. CDR3 bases: TGTGCCAGCAGTTCATCCCTCCAAGGGGCGTGGTACGAGCAGTACTTC.

The chain is built from TRBV11-3 and TRBJ2-1, with D possibly TRBD1 on 5 matching bases. Germline CDR1 SGHNT, CDR2 YENEEA. CDR3 length equals 12 residues. Trimming shortened V by 3 bases and J by 9 bases, and 9 bases separated the two germline ends. The CDR3 is CASSLQGGEQFF. The CDR3, as DNA: TGTGCCAGCAGCTTGCAGGGTGGTGAGCAGTTCTTC.

The chain employs TRBV28 and TRBJ2-2; no firm D call. The germline V gene has CDR1 MDHEN and CDR2 SYDVKM. CDR3 length: 14 residues. V was pared by 3 bases and J by 7 bases, with 12 bases between. The CDR3 region is CASSFGRPNGELFF. Here the CDR3 DNA reads TGTGCCAGCAGTTTTGGCAGACCAAACGGGGAGCTGTTTTTT. Filled out from reference TRBV28 and TRBJ2-2, the complete variable domain reads DVKVTQSSRYLVKRTGEKVFLECVQDMDHENMFWYRQDPGLGLRLIYFSYDVKMKEKGDIPEGYSVSREKKERFSLILESASTNQTSMYLCASSFGRPNGELFFGEGSRLTVL.

This chain joins TRBV4-1 and TRBJ2-1; 12 bases align to TRBD2. The CDR3 consists of 16 residues. Germline CDR1 MGHRA, CDR2 YSYEKL. The V segment lost 2 bases and the J segment 8 bases; nucleotides outside the gene matches: 7. Written as DNA, the CDR3 is TGCGCCAGCAGCCAACCTAGCGGGAGGGTCAGGGATGAGCAGTTCTTC. Translation: CASSQPSGRVRDEQFF.

This clone was observed a few times. The rearrangement uses TRBV30 and TRBJ1-1, with a tentative D call TRBD1 (5 bases). Trimming removed 5 bases from V and 0 bases from J, with 7 bases in between. Germline CDR1 is GTSNPN and CDR2 is SVGIG (reference sequence). The CDR3 runs to 12 residues. CDR3 coding DNA: TGTGCCTGGGACAGATTGAACACTGAAGCTTTCTTT. The encoded protein is CAWDRLNTEAFF.

V usage is TRBV5-4 and J usage is TRBJ1-1, with 7 positions matching TRBD1. Germline values: CDR1 SGHNT, CDR2 YYREEE (reference sequence). This CDR3 is 15 amino acids long. The junction had 13 bases not matched to a gene; V was cut back by 2 bases and J by 9 bases. The CDR3 is CASSFRDRVDGKAFF. The CDR3 DNA is TGTGCCAGCAGCTTTAGAGACAGGGTGGATGGAAAAGCTTTCTTT.

V gene TRBV5-6 combines with J gene TRBJ2-7; 9 bases align to TRBD1. CDR1 is SGHDT, CDR2 YYEEEE, per germline. The CDR3 runs to 14 residues. The V segment lost 3 bases and the J segment 3 bases; nucleotides outside the gene matches: 4. This chain's CDR3 is CASSSTGGLYEQYF. CDR3 nucleotide sequence: TGTGCCAGCAGCTCGACAGGGGGTCTCTACGAGCAGTACTTC.

This clone is a singleton in its sample. V usage is TRBV28 and J usage is TRBJ1-1; 10 bases map to TRBD1. Germline V lookup: CDR1 MDHEN, CDR2 SYDVKM. Trimming cost V 3 bases and J 6 bases; bases outside gene matches: 7. This CDR3 contains 15 residues. In DNA, the CDR3 is TGTGCCAGCAGTTTCTTCGGGACAGGGGCCCCTGAAGCTTTCTTT. It yields the protein CASSFFGTGAPEAFF.

This clone was observed once. The CDR3: CASLVAPLDGYTF. For the CDR3, the DNA is TGTGCCAGTCTGGTGGCCCCCTTGGATGGCTACACCTTC. The V call is TRBV27, the J call TRBJ1-2; D is ambiguous. The germline gives CDR1 MNHEY, CDR2 SMNVEV (reference sequence). Between the trimmed V and J ends, which lost 9 bases and 6 bases, there was a span of 17 bases. CDR3 length equals 13 residues.

The chain uses TRBV13 and TRBJ2-7; no clear D. CDR1 is PRHDT, CDR2 FYEKMQ, per germline (reference sequence). The V and J ends lost 6 bases and 9 bases respectively, with 15 bases between them. The CDR3 has 12 amino acids. The CDR3 DNA reads as TGTGCCAGCAGTCAAAATCCCTCTGGGCAGTACTTC. This translates into CASSQNPSGQYF.

The genes are TRBV18 and TRBJ2-6; TRBD1 agrees at 7 bases. Germline-derived CDR1 and CDR2 are KGHSH and LQKENI. The V gene end was trimmed by 3 bases and the J gene end by 0 bases; junction bases not matched to a gene: 8. The CDR3 totals 18 residues. Here the CDR3 reads CASSPTGQSYSGANVLTF. In nucleotides, the CDR3 is TGTGCCAGCTCACCCACGGGACAGTCGTACTCTGGGGCCAACGTCCTGACTTTC.

This clone was recorded once. The rearrangement uses TRBV7-3 and TRBJ2-1, with a weak D call TRBD2 (6 bases). The CDR3 is made up of 12 amino acids. Germline CDR1 is SGHTA and CDR2 is FQGTGA. Between the trimmed V and J ends, which lost 0 bases and 10 bases, there was a span of 7 bases. The CDR3 DNA reads as TGTGCCAGCAGCTTAACGGGAGGCGAGCAGTTCTTC. Amino acids: CASSLTGGEQFF.

V usage is TRBV6-1 and J usage is TRBJ2-1; 8 bases are a match to TRBD2. Germline V gene lookup returns CDR1 MNHNS and CDR2 SASEGT. The CDR3 sequence is 15 residues long. Losses at the gene ends were 4 bases for V and 4 bases for J; bases not matched to a gene: 6. The CDR3 bases are TGTGCCAGCAGTGTTCGGCGGGAGGTATACAATGAGCAGTTCTTC. The encoded protein is CASSVRREVYNEQFF.

V usage is TRBV4-1 and J usage is TRBJ2-1; 10 bases agree with TRBD2. Trimming cost V 1 base and J 5 bases; bases outside gene matches: 11. Looked up from germline, CDR1 is MGHRA and CDR2 is YSYEKL. The CDR3 has 18 amino acids. In DNA form, the CDR3 reads TGCGCCAGCAGCCAAGTCATCACCGGACTAGCGGCCGACAATGAGCAGTTCTTC. Protein sequence: CASSQVITGLAADNEQFF.

V gene TRBV5-1 combines with J gene TRBJ2-3, with TRBD1 identical over 7 bases. Germline trimming cut 4 bases from V and 1 base from J; bases unmatched to any gene: 3. CDR3 length equals 14 residues. Germline V gene data show CDR1 as SGHRS and CDR2 as YFSETQ. CDR3 nucleotide sequence: TGCGCCAGCAGCCCAGGGGGTGGCACAGATACGCAGTATTTT. This translates into CASSPGGGTDTQYF.

V usage is TRBV7-9 and J usage is TRBJ2-7, with D possibly being TRBD1 or TRBD2 (5 bases each). CDR1 and CDR2 (germline): SEHNR, FQNEAQ (reference sequence). This CDR3 has 12 amino acids. Trimming removed 5 bases from V and 7 bases from J, with 12 bases in between. For the CDR3, the DNA is TGTGCCAGCAGCCGCAATTGGGGGGAGCAGTACTTC. Amino acids: CASSRNWGEQYF.

This chain uses TRBV19 with TRBJ1-1, with D perhaps matching TRBD1 (6 bases). V lost 6 bases to trimming and J lost 0 bases, with 11 bases between them. This CDR3 is built from 14 residues. Germline values: CDR1 LNHDA, CDR2 SQIVND (reference sequence). CDR3 sequence reads: CASSPGTMNTEAFF. The CDR3, as DNA: TGTGCCAGTAGCCCCGGGACAATGAACACTGAAGCTTTCTTT.

CDR3 in amino acids: CASSFYRETNEKLFF. The CDR3, as DNA: TGTGCCAGCAGCTTTTACAGGGAAACTAATGAAAAACTGTTTTTT. V gene TRBV7-8 combines with J gene TRBJ1-4; D possibly corresponds to TRBD1 (6 bases). Trimming stripped 3 bases from V and 1 base from J, with 9 bases between. Germline V gene lookup returns CDR1 SGHVS and CDR2 FQNEAQ. The CDR3 runs to 15 residues.

The rearrangement uses TRBV11-2 and TRBJ2-1, with D maybe TRBD1 (6 bases). This CDR3 contains 14 residues. Trimming pared 2 bases from V and 9 bases from J, leaving 14 bases between. Germline CDR1 reads SGHAT; CDR2 reads FQNNGV. In DNA, the CDR3 is TGTGCCAGCAGCTTACAGGGGATGGTGGCTGAGCAGTTCTTC. Residues: CASSLQGMVAEQFF. Full variable domain (remainder filled in from reference TRBV11-2 and TRBJ2-1): EAGVAQSPRYKIIEKRQSVAFWCNPISGHATLYWYQQILGQGPKLLIQFQNNGVVDDSQLPKDRFSAERLKGVDSTLKIQPAKLEDSAVYLCASSLQGMVAEQFFGPGTRLTVL.

The rearrangement uses TRBV28 and TRBJ1-1; no definite D call. The V gene's germline CDR1 is MDHEN and CDR2 SYDVKM. Trimming removed 2 bases from V and 7 bases from J, with 11 bases in between. This CDR3 contains 13 residues. The CDR3 spells CASSLGQAFEAFF. The CDR3 region has the DNA TGTGCCAGCAGTTTAGGGCAGGCCTTTGAAGCTTTCTTT.

This sequence joins TRBV5-8 and TRBJ2-2; weak D call: TRBD1 (7 bases). Between the trimmed V and J ends, which lost 4 bases and 5 bases, there was a span of 15 bases. The CDR3 is 15 residues long. CDR1 and CDR2 (germline): SGHTS, YDEGEE. DNA of the CDR3: TGTGCCAGCAGCGACCGACAGGGAGGAACCGGGGAGCTGTTTTTT. It specifies CASSDRQGGTGELFF. Variable domain in full (rest from reference TRBV5-8 and TRBJ2-2): EAGVTQSPTHLIKTRGQQATLRCSPISGHTSVYWYQQALGLGLQFLLWYDEGEERNRGNFPPRFSGRQFPNYSSELNVNALELEDSALYLCASSDRQGGTGELFFGEGSRLTVL.

This sequence joins TRBV28 and TRBJ2-1, with D possibly TRBD2 on 6 matching bases. V lost 4 bases and J 9 bases, leaving 13 bases between the germline ends. CDR3 size: 13 residues. Germline lookup yields CDR1 MDHEN and CDR2 SYDVKM. The CDR3 here is CASSSLPGLEQFF. CDR3 nucleotides: TGTGCCAGCAGTTCCCTACCGGGACTTGAGCAGTTCTTC.

The V call is TRBV7-6, the J call TRBJ2-7, with 7 bases that match TRBD1. Germline values: CDR1 SGHVS, CDR2 FNYEAQ. Trimming removed 2 bases from V and 6 bases from J; junction bases left unmatched: 4. This CDR3 has 13 amino acids. The CDR3: CASSLTTGVEQYF. For the CDR3, the DNA is TGTGCCAGCAGCTTAACAACAGGGGTCGAGCAGTACTTC.

The chain combines TRBV25-1 with TRBJ1-6; TRBD1 matches 9 bases. CDR3 length: 15 amino acids. With V trimmed by 7 bases and J by 5 bases, 6 bases remained unmatched. The V gene's germline CDR1 is MGHDK and CDR2 SYGVNS. Written as DNA, the CDR3 is TGTGCCAGCACCCGACGGGACAGGGATAATTCACCCCTCCACTTT. Amino acids: CASTRRDRDNSPLHF.